One and the same sample provided the 8 T cell receptor beta chains below, sequenced in a study of T cell clonality in common variable immunodeficiency. TCRdb's copy holds only in-frame clones and misses some; the assay was immunoSEQ multiplex PCR. This sample has around 47,000 clones, each found more than once. Sequencing used peripheral blood mononuclear cells. These TCRs come from a person aged 18 to 69 in good health.

In this sample, this clone turned up many times. The read falls 3 residues short of the CDR3 end, and the missing part is taken from the germline J gene. J is TRBJ1-1 and V is TRBV18, with 7 bases fitting TRBD1. From germline, CDR1 is KGHSH and CDR2 LQKENI. The CDR3 consists of 15 residues. Unmatched junction bases numbered 8, after V lost 2 bases and J lost 5 bases. CDR3 DNA, as far as it was read: TGTGCCAGCTCACCAGGCGTACAGGGGCGGACTGAA. Translating it yields CASSPGVQGRTE. In full, the CDR3 reads CASSPGVQGRTEAFF.

This clone showed up many times. The read halts 3 residues ahead of the CDR3 end, with the missing end drawn from the germline J gene. The chain carries TRBV4-1 and TRBJ2-3, with TRBD2 identical over 9 bases. This CDR3 contains 17 residues. Trimming cost V 3 bases and J 0 bases; bases outside gene matches: 7. Germline CDR1 is MGHRA and CDR2 is YSYEKL. Incomplete CDR3 DNA: TGCGCCAGCAGCCAGTTGAGCGGGAGGACTAGCACAGATACG. Translated, it gives CASSQLSGRTSTDT. The complete CDR3 reads CASSQLSGRTSTDTQYF.

This clone was seen repeatedly, ten times or more. The DNA ends 3 residues before the CDR3 does, and the rest of the CDR3 is filled in from the germline J gene. This chain links TRBV15 with TRBJ2-3, with 7 bases that match TRBD2. CDR3 length: 15 amino acids. The V gene's germline CDR1 is LNHNV and CDR2 YYDKDF (reference sequence). V lost 6 bases and J lost 5; bases outside the gene matches: 11. The covered CDR3 bases are TGTGCCACCAGGACCCTAGCGGAGGGACTAGATACG. Translated: CATRTLAEGLDT. The full CDR3 is CATRTLAEGLDTQYF.

As concerns this clone: The read finishes 3 residues shy of the CDR3 end, and the germline J gene is used to complete it. The genes are TRBV10-1 and TRBJ2-7; the match to TRBD1 covers 7 bases. The J segment lost 3 bases and the V segment lost 5 bases, leaving 7 bases of the junction unmatched. Germline CDR1 reads WNHNN; CDR2 reads SYGVQD (reference sequence). The CDR3 loop spans 14 amino acids. Partial CDR3 DNA: TGCGCCAGCAGTACCGGGACAGCCGACTACGAG. It codes for CASSTGTADYE. The whole CDR3 sequence is CASSTGTADYEQYF.

This clone has a count of ten or more. The read comes to an end 3 residues before the CDR3 does, leaving the germline J gene to fill in the end. The J gene is TRBJ2-7, the V gene TRBV14, with D uncertain. Germline V CDR1 and CDR2: SGHDN, FVKESK. The V end was cut by 4 bases, the J end by 6 bases, with 13 bases between. This CDR3 has 13 amino acids. CDR3 DNA, as far as it was read: TGTGCCAGCAGCCTTCTGGGTACGGGCGAG. Its translation: CASSLLGTGE. The whole CDR3 reads CASSLLGTGEQYF.

This clone was seen ten or more times. The read halts 3 residues ahead of the CDR3 end, with the missing end drawn from the germline J gene. The V gene is TRBV12-3 or TRBV12-4, the J gene TRBJ1-4; 8 bases map to TRBD1. The ends lost 6 bases at V and 8 bases at J; junction bases unmatched: 20. This CDR3 has 18 amino acids. The covered CDR3 bases are TGTGCCAGCAGCCCACGATCGTCCAGGGGGCGAGTAAGAGAAAAA. It translates to CASSPRSSRGRVREK. The complete CDR3 reads CASSPRSSRGRVREKLFF.

This clone was picked up many times. CDR3: CASSPRGQNTGELFF. Incomplete CDR3 DNA: TGTGCCAGCAGCCCCAGGGGGCAGAACACCGGGGAG. V is TRBV28 and J is TRBJ2-2; 8 nucleotides align to TRBD1. The read ends 3 residues before the CDR3 terminus; that terminus is restored from the germline J gene. The germline gives CDR1 MDHEN, CDR2 SYDVKM. CDR3 size: 15 residues. V lost 6 bases, J lost 1 base, and 4 bases stayed unmatched.

In its sample, this clone was seen many times. The CDR3 end is not reached by the read, which stops 3 residues before it; the germline J gene fills it in. J is TRBJ2-3 and V is TRBV28; 7 bases match TRBD2. The CDR3 sequence is 16 residues long. Germline values: CDR1 MDHEN, CDR2 SYDVKM. The V gene end was trimmed by 3 bases and the J gene end by 2 bases; junction bases not matched to a gene: 8. The CDR3 DNA, read in part, is TGTGCCAGCAGTTTCTATGAACTAGCGAACACAGATACG. Its protein is CASSFYELANTDT. The whole CDR3 sequence reads CASSFYELANTDTQYF.